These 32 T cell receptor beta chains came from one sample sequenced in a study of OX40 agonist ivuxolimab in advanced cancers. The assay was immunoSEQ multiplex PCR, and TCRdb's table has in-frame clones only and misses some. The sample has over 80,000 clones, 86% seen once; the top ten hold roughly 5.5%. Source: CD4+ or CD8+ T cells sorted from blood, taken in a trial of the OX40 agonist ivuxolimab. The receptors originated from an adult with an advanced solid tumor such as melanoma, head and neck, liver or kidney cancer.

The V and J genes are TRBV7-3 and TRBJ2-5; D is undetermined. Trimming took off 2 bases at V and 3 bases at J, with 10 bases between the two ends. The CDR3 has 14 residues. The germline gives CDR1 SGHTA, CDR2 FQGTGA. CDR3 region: CASSLERAEETQYF. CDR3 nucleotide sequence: TGTGCCAGCAGCTTAGAAAGGGCAGAAGAGACCCAGTACTTC.

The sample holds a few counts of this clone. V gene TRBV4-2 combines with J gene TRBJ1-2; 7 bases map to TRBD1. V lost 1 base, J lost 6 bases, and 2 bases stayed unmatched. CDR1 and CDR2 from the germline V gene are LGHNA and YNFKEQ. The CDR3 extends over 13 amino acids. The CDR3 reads CASSQAGTDGYTF. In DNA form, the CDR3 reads TGTGCCAGCAGCCAAGCCGGGACAGATGGCTACACCTTC.

The CDR3 nucleotides read TGTGCCAGTAGTCTGGGGGTCGGGGTGAACACTGAAGCTTTCTTT. Translated, it gives CASSLGVGVNTEAFF. The chain employs TRBV19 and TRBJ1-1, with D possibly TRBD1 on 5 matching bases. The CDR3 has 15 amino acids. Trimming shortened V by 5 bases and J by 0 bases, and 13 bases separated the two germline ends. Looked up from germline, CDR1 is LNHDA and CDR2 is SQIVND (reference sequence).

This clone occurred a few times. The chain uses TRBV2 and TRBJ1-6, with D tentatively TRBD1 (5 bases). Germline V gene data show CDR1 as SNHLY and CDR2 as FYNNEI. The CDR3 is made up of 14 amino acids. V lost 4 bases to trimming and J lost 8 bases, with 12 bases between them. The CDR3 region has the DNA TGTGCCAGCAGTGTGAGGGGATCGGATTCACCCCTCCACTTT. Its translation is CASSVRGSDSPLHF.

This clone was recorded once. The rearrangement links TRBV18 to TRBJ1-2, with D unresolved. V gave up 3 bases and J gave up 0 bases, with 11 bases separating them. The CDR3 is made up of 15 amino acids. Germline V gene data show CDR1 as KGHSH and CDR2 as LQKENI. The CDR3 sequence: CASSPGRVPNYGYTF. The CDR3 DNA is TGTGCCAGCTCACCGGGGAGGGTTCCTAACTATGGCTACACCTTC.

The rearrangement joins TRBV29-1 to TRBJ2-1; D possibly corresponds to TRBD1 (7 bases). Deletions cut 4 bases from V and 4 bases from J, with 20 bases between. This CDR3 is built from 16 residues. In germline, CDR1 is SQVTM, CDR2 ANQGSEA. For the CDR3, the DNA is TGCAGCGTTGCGTCGGGGAGGACAGGAGGATACAATGAGCAGTTCTTC. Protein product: CSVASGRTGGYNEQFF.

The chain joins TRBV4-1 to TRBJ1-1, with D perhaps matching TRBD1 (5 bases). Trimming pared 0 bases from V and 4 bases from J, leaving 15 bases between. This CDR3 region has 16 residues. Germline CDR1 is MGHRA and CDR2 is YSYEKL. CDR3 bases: TGCGCCAGCAGCCAAGATCAGCGGGGAGGGGCCACTGAAGCTTTCTTT. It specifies CASSQDQRGGATEAFF.

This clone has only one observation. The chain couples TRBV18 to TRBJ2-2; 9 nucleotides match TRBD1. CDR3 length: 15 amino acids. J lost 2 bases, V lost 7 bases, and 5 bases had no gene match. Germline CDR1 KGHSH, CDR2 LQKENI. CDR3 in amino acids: CASLTGGPNTGELFF. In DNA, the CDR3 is TGTGCCAGCTTAACAGGGGGCCCTAACACCGGGGAGCTGTTTTTT.

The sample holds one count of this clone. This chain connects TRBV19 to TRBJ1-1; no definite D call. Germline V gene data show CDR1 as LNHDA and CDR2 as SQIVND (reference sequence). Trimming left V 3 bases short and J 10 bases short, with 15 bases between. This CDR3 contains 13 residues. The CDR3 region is CASSIKATPRAFF. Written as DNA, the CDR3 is TGTGCCAGTAGTATTAAGGCCACCCCGAGAGCTTTCTTT.

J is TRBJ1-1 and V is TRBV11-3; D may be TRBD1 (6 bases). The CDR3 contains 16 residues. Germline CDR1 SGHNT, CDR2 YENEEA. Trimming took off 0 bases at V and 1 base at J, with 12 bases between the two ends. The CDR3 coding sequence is TGTGCCAGCAGCTTAGACTTTTGGGGACAGAACACTGAAGCTTTCTTT. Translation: CASSLDFWGQNTEAFF.

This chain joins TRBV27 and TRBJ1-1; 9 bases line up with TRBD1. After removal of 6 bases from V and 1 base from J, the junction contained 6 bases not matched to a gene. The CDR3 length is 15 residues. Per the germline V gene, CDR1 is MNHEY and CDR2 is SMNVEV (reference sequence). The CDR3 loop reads CASRRAGQGNTEAFF. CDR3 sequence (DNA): TGTGCCAGCAGGCGGGCGGGACAGGGGAACACTGAAGCTTTCTTT.

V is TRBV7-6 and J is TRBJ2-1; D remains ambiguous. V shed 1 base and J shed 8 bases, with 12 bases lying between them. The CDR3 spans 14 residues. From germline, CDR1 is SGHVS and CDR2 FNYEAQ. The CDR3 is CASSLGQLSYEQFF. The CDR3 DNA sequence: TGTGCCAGCAGCTTAGGGCAGCTAAGCTATGAGCAGTTCTTC.

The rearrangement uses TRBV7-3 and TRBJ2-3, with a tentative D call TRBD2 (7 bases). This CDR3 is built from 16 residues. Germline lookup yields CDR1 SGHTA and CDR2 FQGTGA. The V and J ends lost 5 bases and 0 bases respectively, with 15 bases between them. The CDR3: CASSPDGGLSTDTQYF. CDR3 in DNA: TGTGCCAGCAGCCCCGACGGGGGGCTTAGCACAGATACGCAGTATTTT.

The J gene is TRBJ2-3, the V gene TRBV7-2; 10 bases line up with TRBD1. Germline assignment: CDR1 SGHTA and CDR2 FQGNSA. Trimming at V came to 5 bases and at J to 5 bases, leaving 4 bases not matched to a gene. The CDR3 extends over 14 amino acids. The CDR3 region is CASSQDRGIDTQYF. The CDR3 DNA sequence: TGTGCCAGCAGCCAGGACAGGGGGATAGATACGCAGTATTTT. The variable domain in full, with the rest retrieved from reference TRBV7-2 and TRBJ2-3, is GAGVSQSPSNKVTEKGKDVELRCDPISGHTALYWYRQSLGQGLEFLIYFQGNSAPDKSGLPSDRFSAERTGGSVSTLTIQRTQQEDSAVYLCASSQDRGIDTQYFGPGTRLTVL.

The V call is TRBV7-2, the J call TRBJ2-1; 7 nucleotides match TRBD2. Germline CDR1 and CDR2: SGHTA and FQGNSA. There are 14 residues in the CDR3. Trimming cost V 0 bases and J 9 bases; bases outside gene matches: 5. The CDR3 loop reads CASSLAREGIEQFF. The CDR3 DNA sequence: TGTGCCAGCAGCTTAGCGAGGGAGGGGATTGAGCAGTTCTTC.

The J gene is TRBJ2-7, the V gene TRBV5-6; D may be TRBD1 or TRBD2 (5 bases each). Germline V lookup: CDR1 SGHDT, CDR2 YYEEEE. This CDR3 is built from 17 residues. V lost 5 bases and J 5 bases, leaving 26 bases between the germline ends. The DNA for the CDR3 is TGTGCCAGCAGTCACCCCCTTTCGGGATATAGGACAAACGAGCAGTACTTC. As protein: CASSHPLSGYRTNEQYF.

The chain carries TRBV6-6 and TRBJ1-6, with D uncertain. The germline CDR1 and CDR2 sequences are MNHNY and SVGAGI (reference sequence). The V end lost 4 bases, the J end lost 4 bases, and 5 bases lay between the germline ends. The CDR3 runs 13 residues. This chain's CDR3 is CASSSAYNSPLHF. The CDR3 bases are TGTGCCAGCAGTTCCGCTTATAATTCACCCCTCCACTTT.

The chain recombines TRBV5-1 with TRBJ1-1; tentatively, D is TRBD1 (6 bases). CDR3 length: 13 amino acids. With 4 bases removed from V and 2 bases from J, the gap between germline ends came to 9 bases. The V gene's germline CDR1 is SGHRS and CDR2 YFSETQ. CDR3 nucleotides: TGCGCCAGCAGCCAAGGGGGAAACACTGAAGCTTTCTTT. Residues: CASSQGGNTEAFF.

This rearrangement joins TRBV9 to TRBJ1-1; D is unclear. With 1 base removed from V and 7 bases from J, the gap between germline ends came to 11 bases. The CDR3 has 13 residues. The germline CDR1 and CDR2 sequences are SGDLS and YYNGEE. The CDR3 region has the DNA TGTGCCAGCAGCGTAACCGTTGAGGGTGAAGCTTTCTTT. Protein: CASSVTVEGEAFF. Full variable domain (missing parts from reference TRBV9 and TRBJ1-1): DSGVTQTPKHLITATGQRVTLRCSPRSGDLSVYWYQQSLDQGLQFLIQYYNGEERAKGNILERFSAQQFPDLHSELNLSSLELGDSALYFCASSVTVEGEAFFGQGTRLTVV.

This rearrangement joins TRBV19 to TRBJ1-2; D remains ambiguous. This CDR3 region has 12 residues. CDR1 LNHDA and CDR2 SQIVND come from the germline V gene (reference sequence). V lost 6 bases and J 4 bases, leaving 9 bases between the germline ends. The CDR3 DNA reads TGTGCCAGTAGGCCGGAGGGCTATGGCTACACCTTC. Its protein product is CASRPEGYGYTF. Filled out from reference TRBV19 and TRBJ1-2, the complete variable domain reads DGGITQSPKYLFRKEGQNVTLSCEQNLNHDAMYWYRQDPGQGLRLIYYSQIVNDFQKGDIAEGYSVSREKKESFPLTVTSAQKNPTAFYLCASRPEGYGYTFGSGTRLTVV.

CDR3 sequence (DNA): TGTGCCAGCAGCTCGGGACAGGGGTCTTATAAGGGGTTGAACACTGAAGCTTTCTTT. This translates into CASSSGQGSYKGLNTEAFF. This rearrangement joins TRBV11-3 to TRBJ1-1; TRBD1 matches 10 bases. V shed 4 bases and J 0 bases; nucleotides not matched to a gene: 14. Germline assignment: CDR1 SGHNT and CDR2 YENEEA. CDR3 length equals 19 residues.

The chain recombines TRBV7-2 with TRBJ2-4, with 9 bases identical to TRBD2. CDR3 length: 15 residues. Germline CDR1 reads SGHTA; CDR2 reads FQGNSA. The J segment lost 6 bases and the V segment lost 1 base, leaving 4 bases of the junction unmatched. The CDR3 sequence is CASSLDLAGINIQYF. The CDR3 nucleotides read TGTGCCAGCAGCTTAGACCTAGCGGGGATAAACATTCAGTACTTC. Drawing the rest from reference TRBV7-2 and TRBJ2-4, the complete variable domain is GAGVSQSPSNKVTEKGKDVELRCDPISGHTALYWYRQSLGQGLEFLIYFQGNSAPDKSGLPSDRFSAERTGGSVSTLTIQRTQQEDSAVYLCASSLDLAGINIQYFGAGTRLSVL.

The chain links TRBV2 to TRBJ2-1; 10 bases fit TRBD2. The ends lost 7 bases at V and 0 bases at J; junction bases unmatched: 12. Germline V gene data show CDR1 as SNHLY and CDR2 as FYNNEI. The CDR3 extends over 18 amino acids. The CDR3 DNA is TGTGCCAGCATCCAGGGCAAGCGGGAGGGCCCCTCCTACAATGAGCAGTTCTTC. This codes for CASIQGKREGPSYNEQFF.

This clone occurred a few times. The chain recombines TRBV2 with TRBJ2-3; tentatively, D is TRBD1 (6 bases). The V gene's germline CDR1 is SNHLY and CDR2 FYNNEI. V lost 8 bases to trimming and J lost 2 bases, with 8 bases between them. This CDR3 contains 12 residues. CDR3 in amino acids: CASGGDTDTQYF. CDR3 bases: TGTGCCAGCGGGGGCGACACAGATACGCAGTATTTT.

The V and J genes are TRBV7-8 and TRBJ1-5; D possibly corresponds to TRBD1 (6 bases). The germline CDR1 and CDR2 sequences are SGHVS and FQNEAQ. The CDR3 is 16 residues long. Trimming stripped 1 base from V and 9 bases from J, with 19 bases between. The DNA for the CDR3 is TGTGCCAGCAGCTTAGGGGGGCAGGGTAGGGGTTGGCCCCAGCATTTT. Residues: CASSLGGQGRGWPQHF.

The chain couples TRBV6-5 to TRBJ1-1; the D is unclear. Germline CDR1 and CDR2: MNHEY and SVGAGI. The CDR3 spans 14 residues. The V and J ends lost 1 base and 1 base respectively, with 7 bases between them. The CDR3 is CASSYYRQNTEAFF. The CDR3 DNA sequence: TGTGCCAGCAGTTACTATCGACAGAACACTGAAGCTTTCTTT.

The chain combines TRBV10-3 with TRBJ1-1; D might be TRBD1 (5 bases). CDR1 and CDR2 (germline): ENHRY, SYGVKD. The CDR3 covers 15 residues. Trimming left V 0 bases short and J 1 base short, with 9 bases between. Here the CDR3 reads CAISESLGGNTEAFF. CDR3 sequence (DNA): TGTGCCATCAGTGAGTCCCTGGGGGGGAACACTGAAGCTTTCTTT.

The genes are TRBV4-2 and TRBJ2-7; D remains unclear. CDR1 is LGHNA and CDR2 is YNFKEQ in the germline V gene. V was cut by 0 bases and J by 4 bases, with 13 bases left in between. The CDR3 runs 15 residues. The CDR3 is CASSQDLESWYEQYF. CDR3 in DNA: TGTGCCAGCAGCCAAGATCTAGAATCTTGGTACGAGCAGTACTTC.

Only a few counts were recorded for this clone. The CDR3 spells CASSFQGKSPLHF. CDR3 nucleotide sequence: TGCGCCAGCAGCTTTCAAGGGAAATCACCCCTCCACTTT. The chain combines TRBV5-1 with TRBJ1-6; D is uncertain. This CDR3 region has 13 residues. Germline CDR1 reads SGHRS; CDR2 reads YFSETQ. The V end lost 2 bases, the J end lost 10 bases, and 10 bases lay between the germline ends.

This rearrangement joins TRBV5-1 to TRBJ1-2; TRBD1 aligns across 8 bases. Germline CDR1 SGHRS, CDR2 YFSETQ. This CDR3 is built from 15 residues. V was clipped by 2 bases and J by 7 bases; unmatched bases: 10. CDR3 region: CASSFPGQEESGYTF. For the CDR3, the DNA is TGCGCCAGCAGCTTTCCGGGACAGGAAGAGAGTGGCTACACCTTC.

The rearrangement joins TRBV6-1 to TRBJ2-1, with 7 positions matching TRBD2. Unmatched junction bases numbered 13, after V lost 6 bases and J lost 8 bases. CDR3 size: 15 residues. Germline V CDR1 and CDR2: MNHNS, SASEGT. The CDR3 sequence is CASRAGRGVVDEQFF. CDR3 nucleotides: TGTGCCAGCAGAGCGGGACGGGGGGTAGTCGATGAGCAGTTCTTC.

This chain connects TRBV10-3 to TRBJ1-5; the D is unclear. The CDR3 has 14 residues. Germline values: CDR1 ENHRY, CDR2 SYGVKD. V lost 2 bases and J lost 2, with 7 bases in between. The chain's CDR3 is CAISETVGNQPQHF. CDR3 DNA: TGTGCCATCAGTGAGACCGTAGGCAATCAGCCCCAGCATTTT.